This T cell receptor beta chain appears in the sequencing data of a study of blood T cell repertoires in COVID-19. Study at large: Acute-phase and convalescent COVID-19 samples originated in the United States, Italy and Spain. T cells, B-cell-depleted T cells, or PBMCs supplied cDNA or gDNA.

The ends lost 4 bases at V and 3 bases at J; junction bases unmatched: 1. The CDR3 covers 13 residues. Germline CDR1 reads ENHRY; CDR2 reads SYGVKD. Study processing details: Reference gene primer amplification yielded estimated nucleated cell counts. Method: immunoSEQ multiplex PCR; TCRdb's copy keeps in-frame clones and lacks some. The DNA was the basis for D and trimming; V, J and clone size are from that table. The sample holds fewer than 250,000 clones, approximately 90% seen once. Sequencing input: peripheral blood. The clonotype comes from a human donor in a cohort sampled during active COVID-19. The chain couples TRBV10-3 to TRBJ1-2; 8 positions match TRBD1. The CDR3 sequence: CAISGQGHYGYTF. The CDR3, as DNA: TGTGCCATCAGTGGACAGGGGCACTATGGCTACACCTTC.